The T cell receptor (beta chain) under discussion was sequenced for a study of shared clonotypes between healthy human individuals. About the research overall: CD8 memory received one plate per donor, CD8 naive two, CD4 memory three and CD4 naive three.

The protocol was immunoSEQ multiplex PCR, while the TCRdb copy is restricted to in-frame clones and leaves out a portion. Here the sample spans a few million clones, 80% to 95% being singletons. Study outcomes and limitations: Among non-shared clonotypes, generation probabilities were lower than among those shared by all four donors. Estimated clonotype richness was generally higher in naive than memory subsets.

A word on this clone: The antigen is not known.

Sequenced sample: naive CD4+ T cells from PBMCs. Sample subset: CD45RA+ positively selected. The receptor was derived from a man between 18 and 29 years old in good health. Some clones in this sample may be carry-over from other donors' samples.

The CDR3 DNA is TGTGCCAGCTCATCCTCTACGGCGGGAGGGCCGAGTGAGCAGTTCTTC. Amino acid sequence: CASSSSTAGGPSEQFF. The chain links TRBV18 to TRBJ2-1, with 9 bases lining up with TRBD2. This CDR3 contains 16 residues. Trimming took 5 bases from V and 9 from J; bases not matched to a gene: 14. Germline CDR1 and CDR2: KGHSH and LQKENI.